A selection of T cell receptor beta chains follows, all from one sample in a study of blood T cell repertoires in COVID-19. Generated by immunoSEQ multiplex PCR, the TCRdb table keeps only in-frame clones and is missing some. Among 100,000 to 120,000 clones listed, about 85% were seen once. Specimen: peripheral blood. The receptors shown here come from a human donor in a cohort sampled during active COVID-19. The CDR3 runs from the conserved cysteine through the conserved F or W. The D gene is left open where the match is weak.

>TRBD1|TRBV19|TRBJ1-5
TGTGCCAGTAGTATTCACAGGGGGAATCAGCCCCAGCATTTT
CASSIHRGNQPQHF
>TRBD1|TRBV28|TRBJ1-1
TGTGCCAGCAGCAGGAGACAAACAGGGGCCATGAACACTGAAGCTTTCTTT
CASSRRQTGAMNTEAFF
>TRBD1|TRBV29-1|TRBJ2-5
TGCAGCGTTGAGTCGCAGGGGGCAAGCGAGACCCAGTACTTC
CSVESQGASETQYF
>-|TRBV3-1/TRBV3-2|TRBJ2-1
TGTGCCAGCAGCCAAGTCCGTACACAGTTCTTC
CASSQVRTQFF
>-|TRBV19|TRBJ2-2
TGTGCCAGTAGTAATTATCCGGAGCTGTTTTTT
CASSNYPELFF
>TRBD1|TRBV4-2|TRBJ1-6
TGTGCCAGCAGCCAGAAGACGTGGGGACAGCCTCTCCGTGGTTCACCCCTCCACTTT
CASSQKTWGQPLRGSPLHF
>-|TRBV14|TRBJ1-2
TGTGCCAGCAGCGCGGGACGGAGGAATGGCTACACCTTC
CASSAGRRNGYTF
>-|TRBV11-3|TRBJ2-1
TGTGCCAGCAGCCCCGGGGGAAGCTCCTACAATGAGCAGTTCTTC
CASSPGGSSYNEQFF
>-|TRBV3-1/TRBV3-2|TRBJ1-5
TGTGCCAGCAGCCTCGACATACGCAATCAGCCCCAGCATTTT
CASSLDIRNQPQHF
>-|TRBV4-3|TRBJ1-1
TGCGCCAGCGCGAAAGGGGGACACCAGAACACTGAAGCTTTCTTT
CASAKGGHQNTEAFF
>-|TRBV6-5|TRBJ1-1
TGTGCCAGCAGTTATTCAGGGGCAAACACTGAAGCTTTCTTT
CASSYSGANTEAFF